The present T cell receptor (beta chain) was sequenced within a study of cytomegalovirus exposure and HLA in healthy donors. Study in general: Later analysis reported that the roughly 110 validation repertoires shared the platform of the approximately 670 first-cohort repertoires. Study-wide points: Rarity held for most TCR sequences, but there were some public TCRs that occurred in many donors. In a later analysis, first-cohort TCR clusters were found to tend to co-occur in the 120 validation repertoires.

The study drew the donors from its approximately 110-subject validation cohort, separate from the roughly 670-subject first cohort. The J segment lost 0 bases and the V segment lost 6 bases, leaving 8 bases of the junction unmatched. Germline loops: CDR1 SGHNT, CDR2 YYREEE (reference sequence). The CDR3 spans 15 residues. Sequencing was performed with immunoSEQ multiplex PCR; in TCRdb, only in-frame clones are kept and a portion is missing. Of tens of thousands of clones detected, approximately 93% appear once; the ten largest clones hold 1.4%. As for this clone: Antigen specificity is unknown.

This receptor was obtained from a man aged 18 to 30 in good health and CMV-seropositive. V is TRBV5-4 and J is TRBJ2-7, with TRBD2 identical over 8 bases. Specimen: PBMCs. Here the CDR3 DNA reads TGTGCCAGCAAAAGACGGGGGGGGAACTCCTACGAGCAGTACTTC. Its translation is CASKRRGGNSYEQYF. Based on the CDR3 plus reference TRBV5-4 and TRBJ2-7, the full variable domain is ETGVTQSPTHLIKTRGQQVTLRCSSQSGHNTVSWYQQALGQGPQFIFQYYREEENGRGNFPPRFSGLQFPNYSSELNVNALELDDSALYLCASKRRGGNSYEQYFGPGTRLTVT.